This T cell receptor (beta chain) was obtained from a study of metastatic and nonmetastatic thyroid tumors. For the study at large: For malignant and benign thyroid patients, tumor or nodule tissue and blood were the sources whose repertoires were compared. General study points: It was reported that TCR beta diversity was significantly higher in malignant thyroid tumors than benign nodules, in blood and tumor.

CDR1 SGDLS and CDR2 YYNGEE come from the germline V gene. The V gene lost 3 bases and the J gene lost 0 bases, with 13 bases spanning the gap. This CDR3 is built from 16 residues. Every patient was untreated before thyroid surgery. Original methodology: It was from CDR3 differences across clinicopathological groups that a distant-metastasis classifier for papillary thyroid cancer was built. With MiXCR, TCRdb reprocessed the PCR reads. The V and J calls shown here were made by TCRdb, not taken from the authors' results. Among roughly 70,000 clones listed, around 19% were seen once. This clone came up many times. The antigen remains undetermined.

The sequenced material came from blood. The TCR sequence derives from a female donor with papillary thyroid cancer or a benign thyroid nodule (not recorded which). Some clones in this sample may be carry-over from other donors' samples. This rearrangement joins TRBV9 to TRBJ2-1; TRBD1 might be the D (6 bases). As DNA, the CDR3 is TGTGCCAGCAGCGCCCGACAGGAGAGCTCCTACAATGAGCAGTTCTTC. This codes for CASSARQESSYNEQFF. The variable domain in full, with the rest retrieved from reference TRBV9 and TRBJ2-1, is DSGVTQTPKHLITATGQRVTLRCSPRSGDLSVYWYQQSLDQGLQFLIQYYNGEERAKGNILERFSAQQFPDLHSELNLSSLELGDSALYFCASSARQESSYNEQFFGPGTRLTVL.